The next 18 T cell receptor beta chains were all read from a single sample in a study of OX40 agonist ivuxolimab in advanced cancers. Some clones are missing from TCRdb's copy, which holds only in-frame ones; the method was immunoSEQ multiplex PCR. There are tens of thousands of clones in the sample; about 86% occur only once, and over 2% lies in the top ten. Source: CD4+ or CD8+ T cells sorted from blood, taken in a trial of the OX40 agonist ivuxolimab. The receptors come from an adult with an advanced solid tumor such as melanoma, head and neck, liver or kidney cancer.

The V and J genes are TRBV7-2 and TRBJ1-2; D is unresolved. V lost 1 base and J lost 7, with 7 bases in between. The CDR3 totals 12 residues. The germline V gene has CDR1 SGHTA and CDR2 FQGNSA. In nucleotides, the CDR3 is TGTGCCAGCAGCTTAGAGGGATTTGGCTACACCTTC. This codes for CASSLEGFGYTF.

V and J are TRBV11-3 and TRBJ2-3; no clear D gene. In germline, CDR1 is SGHNT, CDR2 YENEEA. V lost 0 bases and J lost 5, with 6 bases in between. The CDR3 sequence is 13 residues long. The CDR3 protein is CASSLDRRDTQYF. Written as DNA, the CDR3 is TGTGCCAGCAGCTTAGATCGGAGAGATACGCAGTATTTT. Complete variable domain (other parts from reference TRBV11-3 and TRBJ2-3): EAGVVQSPRYKIIEKKQPVAFWCNPISGHNTLYWYLQNLGQGPELLIRYENEEAVDDSQLPKDRFSAERLKGVDSTLKIQPAELGDSAVYLCASSLDRRDTQYFGPGTRLTVL.

This clone has more than one count but fewer than ten. This chain uses TRBV25-1 with TRBJ2-7, with D perhaps being TRBD1 or TRBD2 (5 bases each). Germline loops: CDR1 MGHDK, CDR2 SYGVNS. The CDR3 totals 14 residues. V lost 8 bases and J 2 bases, leaving 16 bases between the germline ends. The CDR3 sequence is CASRSRVGAYEQYF. The CDR3 DNA reads as TGTGCCAGCCGATCCCGGGTGGGGGCCTACGAGCAGTACTTC.

The CDR3 sequence: CASSLTSGKGTGELFF. The CDR3 nucleotides are TGTGCCAGCAGCTTAACCTCCGGGAAGGGCACCGGGGAGCTGTTTTTT. V gene TRBV7-3 combines with J gene TRBJ2-2; D is perhaps TRBD2 (5 bases). CDR1 is SGHTA, CDR2 FQGTGA, per germline. This CDR3 has 16 amino acids. The V and J ends lost 0 bases and 4 bases respectively, with 12 bases between them. The entire variable domain, with the rest obtained from reference TRBV7-3 and TRBJ2-2, is as follows: GAGVSQTPSNKVTEKGKYVELRCDPISGHTALYWYRQSLGQGPEFLIYFQGTGAADDSGLPNDRFFAVRPEGSVSTLKIQRTERGDSAVYLCASSLTSGKGTGELFFGEGSRLTVL.

The chain joins TRBV5-4 to TRBJ1-1; D is perhaps TRBD1 (6 bases). The CDR3 loop spans 14 amino acids. V was clipped by 7 bases and J by 3 bases, with 16 bases between them. Germline V gene sequence: CDR1 SGHNT, CDR2 YYREEE (reference sequence). The CDR3 protein is CASEQGLGDTEAFF. The CDR3 DNA reads as TGTGCCAGCGAACAGGGCCTGGGGGACACTGAAGCTTTCTTT.

The rearrangement links TRBV7-2 to TRBJ1-3, with a tentative D call TRBD1 (5 bases). Germline CDR1 reads SGHTA; CDR2 reads FQGNSA. V lost 1 base and J 9 bases, leaving 7 bases between the germline ends. The CDR3 spans 12 residues. The CDR3 DNA follows: TGTGCCAGCAGCTTAGGGAGGGGCACCATATATTTT. Protein: CASSLGRGTIYF.

The V gene is TRBV6-1, the J gene TRBJ2-7; the D gene could be TRBD1 or TRBD2 (5 bases each). This CDR3 is 14 amino acids long. Germline CDR1 reads MNHNS; CDR2 reads SASEGT. Trimming cost V 4 bases and J 9 bases, with 19 bases left between them. In DNA, the CDR3 is TGTGCCAGCAGTGGAGGGACGGGGCTAACGGGGCAGTACTTC. It translates to CASSGGTGLTGQYF.

The J gene is TRBJ1-1, the V gene TRBV6-5, with unresolved D. There are 10 residues in the CDR3. Trimming cost V 6 bases and J 4 bases, with 3 bases left between them. Germline V lookup: CDR1 MNHEY, CDR2 SVGAGI. CDR3 in amino acids: CASSFTEAFF. The CDR3 bases are TGTGCCAGCAGCTTCACTGAAGCTTTCTTT.

The chain has TRBV5-1 and TRBJ2-3; the D gene is possibly TRBD2 (5 bases). The V gene's germline CDR1 is SGHRS and CDR2 YFSETQ. Trimming removed 0 bases from V and 1 base from J, with 15 bases in between. This CDR3 spans 17 amino acids. This CDR3 reads CASSLAWVGEGTDTQYF. CDR3 in DNA: TGCGCCAGCAGCTTGGCCTGGGTGGGAGAGGGCACAGATACGCAGTATTTT.

This clone was counted once. The V call is TRBV30, the J call TRBJ1-5, with 10 positions matching TRBD1. The CDR3 loop spans 14 amino acids. The junction had 5 bases not matched to a gene; V was cut back by 7 bases and J by 2 bases. In germline, CDR1 is GTSNPN, CDR2 SVGIG (reference sequence). CDR3 in DNA: TGTGCCTCTGCCGGGACAGGGGGCAATCAGCCCCAGCATTTT. This encodes CASAGTGGNQPQHF.

The chain is built from TRBV7-3 and TRBJ2-3; D ambiguous. This CDR3 comprises 12 residues. Germline V gives CDR1 SGHTA, CDR2 FQGTGA. Trimming took 2 bases from V and 8 from J, leaving 8 bases between them. The CDR3 region is CASSLPLGTQYF. The DNA of the CDR3 is TGTGCCAGCAGCTTACCTCTAGGTACGCAGTATTTT. Combining the CDR3 with reference TRBV7-3 and TRBJ2-3 gives the whole variable domain GAGVSQTPSNKVTEKGKYVELRCDPISGHTALYWYRQSLGQGPEFLIYFQGTGAADDSGLPNDRFFAVRPEGSVSTLKIQRTERGDSAVYLCASSLPLGTQYFGPGTRLTVL.

The J gene is TRBJ2-5, the V gene TRBV2; the D is unclear. The length of the CDR3 is 11 residues. In germline, CDR1 is SNHLY, CDR2 FYNNEI. Trimming removed 8 bases from V and 5 bases from J, with 9 bases in between. As DNA, the CDR3 is TGTGCCAGCGCGACAATCGAGACCCAGTACTTC. It codes for CASATIETQYF.

The chain carries TRBV7-9 and TRBJ1-6; 7 nucleotides agree with TRBD1. The junction had 6 bases not matched to a gene; V was cut back by 4 bases and J by 6 bases. The CDR3 length is 15 residues. Germline V gene lookup returns CDR1 SEHNR and CDR2 FQNEAQ (reference sequence). The CDR3: CASSSQGWSNSPLHF. The CDR3 DNA reads TGTGCCAGCAGCTCACAGGGGTGGAGTAATTCACCCCTCCACTTT.

This chain joins TRBV18 and TRBJ2-7; the D gene is possibly TRBD2 (6 bases). The CDR3 runs to 13 residues. Trimming pared 5 bases from V and 10 bases from J, leaving 18 bases between. CDR1 and CDR2 from the germline V gene are KGHSH and LQKENI. The CDR3 spells CASSATEGQRQYF. In DNA, the CDR3 is TGTGCCAGCTCAGCCACGGAGGGGCAGCGACAGTACTTC.

This clone has just a few counts. The CDR3 loop reads CASSDLGYTEAFF. CDR3 nucleotide sequence: TGTGCCAGCAGTGACCTTGGTTACACTGAAGCTTTCTTT. This sequence joins TRBV6-5 and TRBJ1-1; D is unresolved. The CDR3 extends over 13 amino acids. The germline V gene has CDR1 MNHEY and CDR2 SVGAGI. V was shortened by 5 bases and J by 3 bases, with 10 bases between the two germline ends.

This clone was observed a single time. V gene TRBV7-9 combines with J gene TRBJ1-2; TRBD1 is a possible D gene (5 bases). The length of the CDR3 is 18 residues. CDR1 is SEHNR, CDR2 FQNEAQ, per germline (reference sequence). V lost 5 bases and J 6 bases, leaving 28 bases between the germline ends. The CDR3 DNA reads TGTGCCAGCAGCCTAACCCGAAAGCTGGTAAATCAGGGTAATGGCTACACCTTC. Translated, it gives CASSLTRKLVNQGNGYTF.

The CDR3 loop is CASSTPIGGRRYEQYF. DNA of the CDR3: TGTGCCAGCAGTACCCCCATCGGCGGGAGGAGGTACGAGCAGTACTTC. V is TRBV28 and J is TRBJ2-7, with 8 bases matching TRBD2. After removal of 5 bases from V and 4 bases from J, the junction contained 13 bases not matched to a gene. This CDR3 has 16 residues. Germline-derived CDR1 and CDR2 are MDHEN and SYDVKM. The whole variable domain, filled in from reference TRBV28 and TRBJ2-7, reads DVKVTQSSRYLVKRTGEKVFLECVQDMDHENMFWYRQDPGLGLRLIYFSYDVKMKEKGDIPEGYSVSREKKERFSLILESASTNQTSMYLCASSTPIGGRRYEQYFGPGTRLTVT.

The chain uses TRBV5-1 and TRBJ2-2; no clear D. Germline V CDR1 and CDR2: SGHRS, YFSETQ. The CDR3 loop spans 15 amino acids. Trimming stripped 0 bases from V and 1 base from J, with 7 bases between. The CDR3 nucleotides are TGCGCCAGCAGCTTGGTTCCGGGGAACACCGGGGAGCTGTTTTTT. Protein product: CASSLVPGNTGELFF.